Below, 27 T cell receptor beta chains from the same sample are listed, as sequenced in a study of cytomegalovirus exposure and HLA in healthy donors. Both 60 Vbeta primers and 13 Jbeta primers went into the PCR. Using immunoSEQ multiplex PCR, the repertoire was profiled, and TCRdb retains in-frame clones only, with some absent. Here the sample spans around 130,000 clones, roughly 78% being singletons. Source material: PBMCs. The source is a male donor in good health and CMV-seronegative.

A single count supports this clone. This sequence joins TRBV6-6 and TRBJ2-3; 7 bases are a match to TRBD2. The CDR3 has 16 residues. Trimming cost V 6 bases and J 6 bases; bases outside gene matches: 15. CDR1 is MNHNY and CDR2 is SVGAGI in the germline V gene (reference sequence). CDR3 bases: TGTGCCAGCAGCCGCGGGAGTCACCCAATTGCGGATACGCAGTATTTT. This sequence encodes CASSRGSHPIADTQYF.

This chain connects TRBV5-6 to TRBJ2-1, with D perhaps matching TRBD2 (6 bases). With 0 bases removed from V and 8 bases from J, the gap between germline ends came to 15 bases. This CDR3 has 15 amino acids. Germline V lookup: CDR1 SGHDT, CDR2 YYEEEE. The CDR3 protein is CASSLGGKVGDEQFF. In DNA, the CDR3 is TGTGCCAGCAGCTTGGGCGGGAAGGTCGGGGATGAGCAGTTCTTC.

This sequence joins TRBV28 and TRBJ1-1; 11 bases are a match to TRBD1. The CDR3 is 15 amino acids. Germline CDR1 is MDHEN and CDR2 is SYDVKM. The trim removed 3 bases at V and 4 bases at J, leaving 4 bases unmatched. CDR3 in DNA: TGTGCCAGCAGTTTGCCCGGGACAGGGGGCACTGAAGCTTTCTTT. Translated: CASSLPGTGGTEAFF.

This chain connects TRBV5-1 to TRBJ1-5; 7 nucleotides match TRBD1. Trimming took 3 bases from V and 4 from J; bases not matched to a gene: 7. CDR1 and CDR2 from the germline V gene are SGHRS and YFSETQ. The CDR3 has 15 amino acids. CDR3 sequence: CASSSEGTENQPQHF. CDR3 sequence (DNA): TGCGCCAGCAGCTCGGAAGGGACAGAAAATCAGCCCCAGCATTTT.

For the CDR3, the DNA is TGCGCCAGCAGTCAAGGAGGGGGCAATCAGCCCCAGCATTTT. Protein product: CASSQGGGNQPQHF. This chain uses TRBV23-1 with TRBJ1-5, with D possibly matching TRBD1 (5 bases). TRBV23-1 is an ORF, with its function uncertain. The CDR3 extends over 14 amino acids. Deletions cut 2 bases from V and 2 bases from J, with 7 bases between.

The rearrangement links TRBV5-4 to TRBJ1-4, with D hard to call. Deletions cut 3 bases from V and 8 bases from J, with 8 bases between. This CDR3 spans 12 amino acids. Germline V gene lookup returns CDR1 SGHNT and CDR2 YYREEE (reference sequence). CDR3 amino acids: CASSSTPEKLFF. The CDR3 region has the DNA TGTGCCAGCAGCTCGACACCCGAAAAACTGTTTTTT.

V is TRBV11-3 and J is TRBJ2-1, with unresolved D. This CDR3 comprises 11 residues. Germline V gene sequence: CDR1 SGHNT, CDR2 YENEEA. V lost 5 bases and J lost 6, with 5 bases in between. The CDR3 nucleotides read TGTGCCAGCAGCCGAGCCAATGAGCAGTTCTTC. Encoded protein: CASSRANEQFF.

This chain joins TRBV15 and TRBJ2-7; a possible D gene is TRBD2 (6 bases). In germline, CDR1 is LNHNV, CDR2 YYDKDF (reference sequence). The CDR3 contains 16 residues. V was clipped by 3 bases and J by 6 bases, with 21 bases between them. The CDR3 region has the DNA TGTGCCACCAGCAGCAGGGCTAGAGGGAGGACGGGCGAGCAGTACTTC. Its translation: CATSSRARGRTGEQYF.

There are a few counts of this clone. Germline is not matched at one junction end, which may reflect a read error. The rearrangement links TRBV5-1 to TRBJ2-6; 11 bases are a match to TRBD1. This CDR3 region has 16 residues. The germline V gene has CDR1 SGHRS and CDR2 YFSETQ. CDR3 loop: CASSLGQGAGANGLTF. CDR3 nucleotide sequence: TGCGCCAGCAGCTTAGGACAGGGGGCTGGGGCCAACGGCCTGACTTTC.

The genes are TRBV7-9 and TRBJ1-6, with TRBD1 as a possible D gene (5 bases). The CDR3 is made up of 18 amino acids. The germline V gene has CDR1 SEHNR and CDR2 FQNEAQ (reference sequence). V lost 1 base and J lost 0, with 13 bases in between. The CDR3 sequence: CASSLDYGGSSYNSPLHF. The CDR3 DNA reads TGTGCCAGCAGCTTAGATTATGGGGGGAGCTCCTATAATTCACCCCTCCACTTT.

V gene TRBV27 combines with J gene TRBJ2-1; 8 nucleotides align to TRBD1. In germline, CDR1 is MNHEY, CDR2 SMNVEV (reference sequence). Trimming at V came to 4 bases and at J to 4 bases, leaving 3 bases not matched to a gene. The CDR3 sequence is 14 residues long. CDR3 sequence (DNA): TGTGCCAGCAGTTGGGACAGGCCATACAATGAGCAGTTCTTC. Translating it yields CASSWDRPYNEQFF.

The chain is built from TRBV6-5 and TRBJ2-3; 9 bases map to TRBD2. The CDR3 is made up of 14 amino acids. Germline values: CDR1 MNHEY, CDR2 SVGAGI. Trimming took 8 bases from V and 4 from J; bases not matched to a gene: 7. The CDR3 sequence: CASSAGGPPDTQYF. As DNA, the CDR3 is TGTGCCAGCTCTGCGGGAGGGCCGCCAGATACGCAGTATTTT.

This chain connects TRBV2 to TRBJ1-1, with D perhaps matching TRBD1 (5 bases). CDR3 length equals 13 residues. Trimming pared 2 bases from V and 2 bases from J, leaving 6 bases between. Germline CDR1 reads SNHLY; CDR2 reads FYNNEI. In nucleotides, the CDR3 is TGTGCCAGCAGTGAAACAGGAAACACTGAAGCTTTCTTT. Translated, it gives CASSETGNTEAFF.

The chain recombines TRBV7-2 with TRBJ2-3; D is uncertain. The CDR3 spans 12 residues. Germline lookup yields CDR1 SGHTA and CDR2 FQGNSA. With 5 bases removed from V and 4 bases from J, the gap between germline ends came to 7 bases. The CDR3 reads CASSQSSDTQYF. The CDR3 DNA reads TGTGCCAGCAGCCAGTCATCAGATACGCAGTATTTT.

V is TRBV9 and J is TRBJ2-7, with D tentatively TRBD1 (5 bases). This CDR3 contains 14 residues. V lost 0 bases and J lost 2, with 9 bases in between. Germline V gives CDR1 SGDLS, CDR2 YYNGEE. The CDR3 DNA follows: TGTGCCAGCAGCGTAGGGTCACAGGCCTACGAGCAGTACTTC. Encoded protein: CASSVGSQAYEQYF.

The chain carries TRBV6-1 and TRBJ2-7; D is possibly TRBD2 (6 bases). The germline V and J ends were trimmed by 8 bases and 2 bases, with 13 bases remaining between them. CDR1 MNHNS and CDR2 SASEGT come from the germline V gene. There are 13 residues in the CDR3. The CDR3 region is CASGGSGTYEQYF. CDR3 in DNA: TGTGCCAGCGGAGGGTCAGGGACCTACGAGCAGTACTTC.

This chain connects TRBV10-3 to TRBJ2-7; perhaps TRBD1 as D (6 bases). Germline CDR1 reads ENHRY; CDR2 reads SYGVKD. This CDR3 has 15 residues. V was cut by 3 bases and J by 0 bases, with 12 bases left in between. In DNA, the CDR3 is TGTGCCATCAGTGATGGGGGCTTGGGCTCCTACGAGCAGTACTTC. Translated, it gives CAISDGGLGSYEQYF.

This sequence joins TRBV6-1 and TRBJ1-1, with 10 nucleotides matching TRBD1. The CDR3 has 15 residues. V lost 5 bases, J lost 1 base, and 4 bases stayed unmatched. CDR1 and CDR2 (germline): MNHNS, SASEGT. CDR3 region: CASSPRQGANTEAFF. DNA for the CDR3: TGTGCCAGCAGTCCGCGACAGGGGGCGAACACTGAAGCTTTCTTT.

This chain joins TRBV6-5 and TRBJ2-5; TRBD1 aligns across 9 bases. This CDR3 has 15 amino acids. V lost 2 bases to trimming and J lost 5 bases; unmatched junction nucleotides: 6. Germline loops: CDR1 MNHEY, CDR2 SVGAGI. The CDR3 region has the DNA TGTGCCAGCAGTTACGCCGGACAGGGGTTGGAGACCCAGTACTTC. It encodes CASSYAGQGLETQYF.

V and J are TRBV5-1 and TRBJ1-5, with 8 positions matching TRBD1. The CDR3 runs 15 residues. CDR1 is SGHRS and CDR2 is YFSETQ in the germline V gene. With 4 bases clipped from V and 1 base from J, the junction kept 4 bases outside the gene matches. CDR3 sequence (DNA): TGCGCCAGCAGCGTAACAGGGGGGAGCAATCAGCCCCAGCATTTT. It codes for CASSVTGGSNQPQHF.

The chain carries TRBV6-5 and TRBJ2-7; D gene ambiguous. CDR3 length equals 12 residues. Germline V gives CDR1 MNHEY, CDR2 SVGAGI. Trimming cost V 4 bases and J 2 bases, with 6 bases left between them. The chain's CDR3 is CASSSQAYEQYF. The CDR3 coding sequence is TGTGCCAGCAGTTCGCAGGCCTACGAGCAGTACTTC.

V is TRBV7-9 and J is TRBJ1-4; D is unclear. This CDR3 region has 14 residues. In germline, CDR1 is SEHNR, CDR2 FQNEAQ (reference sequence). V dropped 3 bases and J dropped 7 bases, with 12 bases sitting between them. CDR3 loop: CASSFDGLLEKLFF. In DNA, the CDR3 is TGTGCCAGCAGCTTTGACGGGTTGCTTGAAAAACTGTTTTTT.

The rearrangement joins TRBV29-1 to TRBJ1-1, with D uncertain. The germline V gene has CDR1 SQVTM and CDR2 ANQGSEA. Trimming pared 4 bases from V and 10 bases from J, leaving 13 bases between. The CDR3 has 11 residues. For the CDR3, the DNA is TGCAGCGTTGGGTCCCGGGGTAGAGCTTTCTTT. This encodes CSVGSRGRAFF. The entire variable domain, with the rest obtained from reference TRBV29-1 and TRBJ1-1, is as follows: SAVISQKPSRDICQRGTSLTIQCQVDSQVTMMFWYRQQPGQSLTLIATANQGSEATYESGFVIDKFPISRPNLTFSTLTVSNMSPEDSSIYLCSVGSRGRAFFGQGTRLTVV.

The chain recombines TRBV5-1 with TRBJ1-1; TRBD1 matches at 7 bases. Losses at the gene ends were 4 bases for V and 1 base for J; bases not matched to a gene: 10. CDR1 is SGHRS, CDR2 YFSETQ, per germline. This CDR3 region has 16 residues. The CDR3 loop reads CASSKQPGQSNTEAFF. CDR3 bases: TGCGCCAGCAGCAAACAACCGGGACAGTCGAACACTGAAGCTTTCTTT.

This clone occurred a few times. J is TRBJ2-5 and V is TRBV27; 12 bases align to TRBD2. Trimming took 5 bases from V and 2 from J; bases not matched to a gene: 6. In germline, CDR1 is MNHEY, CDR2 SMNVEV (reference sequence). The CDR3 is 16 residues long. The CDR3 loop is CASSAGLAGRQETQYF. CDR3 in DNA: TGTGCCAGCAGTGCAGGACTAGCGGGGCGACAAGAGACCCAGTACTTC.

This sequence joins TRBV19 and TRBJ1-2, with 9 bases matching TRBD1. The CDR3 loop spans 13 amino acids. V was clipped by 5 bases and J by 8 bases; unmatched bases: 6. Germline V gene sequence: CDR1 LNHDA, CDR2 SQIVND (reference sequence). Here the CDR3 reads CASSQQGAVGYTF. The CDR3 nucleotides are TGTGCCAGTAGTCAACAGGGGGCGGTCGGCTACACCTTC.

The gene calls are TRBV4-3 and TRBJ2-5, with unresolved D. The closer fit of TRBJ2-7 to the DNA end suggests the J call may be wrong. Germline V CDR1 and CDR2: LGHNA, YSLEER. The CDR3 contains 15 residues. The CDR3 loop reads CASSPKYDAAYEQYF. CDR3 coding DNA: TGCGCCAGCAGCCCCAAGTACGATGCCGCCTACGAGCAGTACTTC.